This T cell receptor (beta chain) came from a study of T cell responses to AZD1222 COVID-19 vaccine. Generated by immunoSEQ multiplex PCR, the TCRdb table keeps only in-frame clones and is missing some. The sample includes approximately 130,000 clones, 75% to 95% of them seen just once. Turning to this clone: What it binds is not known.

Findings of the study overall: The CD4 TCRs associated with vaccination extended across spike and predominated at 160-218 and 743-854. Without day 14 samples, only post-peak T cell repertoires were studied. The donors showed a predominance of white British ancestry and of females, with possible underestimation of clonal diversity. Only a handful of people who got AZD1222 tested seropositive at baseline.

In germline, CDR1 is MNHEY, CDR2 SVGAGI. There are 13 residues in the CDR3. V shed 6 bases and J 5 bases; nucleotides not matched to a gene: 4. Sequencing used peripheral blood, obtained on day 0 of AZD1222 vaccination. This chain connects TRBV6-5 to TRBJ1-5; 7 bases match TRBD1. The clonotype comes from an adult in good health. The CDR3 DNA follows: TGTGCCAGCAGCCGGGACAGCTATCAGCCCCAGCATTTT. It is translated as CASSRDSYQPQHF.